This T cell receptor (beta chain) was sequenced during a study of CD8+CD57+ T cells in acquired aplastic anemia. Using genomic DNA as the template, TCR beta VDJ and CDR3 profiling was carried out. Using its own MiXCR run on the reads, TCRdb lists one record per CDR3 protein. The sample yields hundreds of thousands of distinct CDR3 sequences, less than 35% seen once. Patients selected for sequencing had displayed CD8+CD57+ cell expansion by flow cytometry. Trimming cost V 6 bases and J 7 bases; bases outside gene matches: 15. Germline V gene lookup returns CDR1 SQVTM and CDR2 ANQGSEA. The CDR3 sequence is 15 residues long.

What was sequenced was sorted CD4+, CD8+, or CD8+CD57+ T cells (not recorded which) from PBMCs. This TCR derives from a human donor with aplastic anemia. V is TRBV29-1 and J is TRBJ1-5; TRBD1 matches at 7 bases. CDR3 nucleotides: TGCAGCGTGGAAACAGGGGCACTGGGGTGGCAGCCCCAGCATTTT. Its translation: CSVETGALGWQPQHF.